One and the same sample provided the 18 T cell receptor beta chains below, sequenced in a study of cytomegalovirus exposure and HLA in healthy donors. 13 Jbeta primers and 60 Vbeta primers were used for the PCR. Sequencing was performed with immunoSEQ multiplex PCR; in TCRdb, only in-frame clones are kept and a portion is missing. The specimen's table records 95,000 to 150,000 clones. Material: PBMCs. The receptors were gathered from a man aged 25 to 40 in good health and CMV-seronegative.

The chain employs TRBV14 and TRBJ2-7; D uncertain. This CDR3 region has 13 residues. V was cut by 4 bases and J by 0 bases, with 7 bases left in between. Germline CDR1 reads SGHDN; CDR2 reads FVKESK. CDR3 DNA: TGTGCCAGCAGCCCCCGGGTCTCCTACGAGCAGTACTTC. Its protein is CASSPRVSYEQYF.

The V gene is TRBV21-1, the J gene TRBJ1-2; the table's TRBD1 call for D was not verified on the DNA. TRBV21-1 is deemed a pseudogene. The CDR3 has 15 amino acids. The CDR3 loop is CASSKDCDRLYGYTF. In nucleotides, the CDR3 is TGTGCCAGCAGCAAAGACTGTGACAGGCTCTATGGCTACACCTTC.

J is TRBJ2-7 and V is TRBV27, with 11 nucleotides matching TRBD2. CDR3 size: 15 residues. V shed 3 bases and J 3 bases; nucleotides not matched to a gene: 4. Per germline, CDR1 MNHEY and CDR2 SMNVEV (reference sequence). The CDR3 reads CASSLVGTSGYEQYF. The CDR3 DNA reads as TGTGCCAGCAGTTTGGTCGGGACTAGCGGCTACGAGCAGTACTTC.

The CDR3: CASSSQAGQGIGTQYF. Written as DNA, the CDR3 is TGTGCCAGCAGCTCTCAAGCGGGACAGGGTATAGGGACCCAGTACTTC. The chain has TRBV9 and TRBJ2-5; 9 nucleotides match TRBD1. CDR1 is SGDLS, CDR2 YYNGEE, per germline. The CDR3 totals 16 residues. The ends lost 4 bases at V and 7 bases at J; junction bases unmatched: 14.

CDR3 bases: TGTGCCAGCAGTCCAAAAACATACTACGAGCAGTACTTC. Translation: CASSPKTYYEQYF. The chain combines TRBV27 with TRBJ2-7, with D unclear. This CDR3 spans 13 amino acids. Trimming pared 5 bases from V and 3 bases from J, leaving 11 bases between. Germline V gene lookup returns CDR1 MNHEY and CDR2 SMNVEV (reference sequence).

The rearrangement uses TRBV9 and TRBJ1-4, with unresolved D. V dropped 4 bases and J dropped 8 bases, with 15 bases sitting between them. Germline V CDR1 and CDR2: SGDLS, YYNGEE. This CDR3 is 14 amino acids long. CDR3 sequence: CASSPERVSEKLFF. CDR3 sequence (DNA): TGTGCCAGCAGCCCGGAGAGGGTGTCCGAAAAACTGTTTTTT.

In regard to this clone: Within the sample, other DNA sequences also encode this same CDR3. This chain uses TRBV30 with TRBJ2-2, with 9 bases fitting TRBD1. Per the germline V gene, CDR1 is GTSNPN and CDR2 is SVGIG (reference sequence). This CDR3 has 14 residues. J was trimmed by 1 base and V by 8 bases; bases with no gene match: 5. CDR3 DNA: TGTGCCGGGGGACAGGGCTGGAACACCGGGGAGCTGTTTTTT. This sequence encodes CAGGQGWNTGELFF.

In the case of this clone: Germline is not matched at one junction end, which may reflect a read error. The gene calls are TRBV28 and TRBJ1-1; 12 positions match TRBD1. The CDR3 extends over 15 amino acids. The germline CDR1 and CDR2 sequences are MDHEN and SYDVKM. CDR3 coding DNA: TGTGCCAGCAGCCCCCCGGGACAGGGGGCGTCTGAAGTTTTCTTT. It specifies CASSPPGQGASEVFF.

The CDR3 spells CASSLRREADTQYF. The CDR3 DNA is TGTGCCAGCAGCTTACGGAGGGAGGCAGATACGCAGTATTTT. This chain links TRBV7-3 with TRBJ2-3; the D gene is possibly TRBD2 (6 bases). The CDR3 is 14 residues long. The germline V gene encodes CDR1 SGHTA and CDR2 FQGTGA. Trimming pared 2 bases from V and 4 bases from J, leaving 10 bases between.

CDR3 protein: CASSFVESGYTF. Written as DNA, the CDR3 is TGTGCCAGCAGTTTTGTTGAGAGTGGCTACACCTTC. The chain combines TRBV28 with TRBJ1-2; D unclear. This CDR3 contains 12 residues. The germline gives CDR1 MDHEN, CDR2 SYDVKM. V was shortened by 3 bases and J by 7 bases, with 9 bases between the two germline ends.

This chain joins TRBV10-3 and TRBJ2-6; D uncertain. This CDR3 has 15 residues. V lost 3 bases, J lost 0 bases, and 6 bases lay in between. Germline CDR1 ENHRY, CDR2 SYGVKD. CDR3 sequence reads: CAISDTRSGANVLTF. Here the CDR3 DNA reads TGTGCCATCAGTGACACTCGCTCTGGGGCCAACGTCCTGACTTTC.

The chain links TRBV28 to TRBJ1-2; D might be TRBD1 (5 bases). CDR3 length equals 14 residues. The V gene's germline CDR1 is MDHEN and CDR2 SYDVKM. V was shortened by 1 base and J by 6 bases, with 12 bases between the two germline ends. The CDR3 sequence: CASSLYGTGDGYTF. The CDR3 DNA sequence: TGTGCCAGCAGTTTATATGGGACGGGGGATGGCTACACCTTC.

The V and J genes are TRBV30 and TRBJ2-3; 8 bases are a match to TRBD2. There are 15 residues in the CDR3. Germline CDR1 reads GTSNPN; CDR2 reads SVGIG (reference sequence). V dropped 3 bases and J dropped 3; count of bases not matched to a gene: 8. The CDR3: CAWSPGTSETDTQYF. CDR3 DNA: TGTGCCTGGAGCCCGGGGACTAGTGAGACAGATACGCAGTATTTT.

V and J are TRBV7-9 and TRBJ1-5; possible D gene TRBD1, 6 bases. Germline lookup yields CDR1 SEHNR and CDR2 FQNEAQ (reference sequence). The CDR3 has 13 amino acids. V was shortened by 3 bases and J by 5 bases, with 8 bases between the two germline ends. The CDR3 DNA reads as TGTGCCAGCAGCTTGGCAGGGGATCAGCCCCAGCATTTT. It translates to CASSLAGDQPQHF.

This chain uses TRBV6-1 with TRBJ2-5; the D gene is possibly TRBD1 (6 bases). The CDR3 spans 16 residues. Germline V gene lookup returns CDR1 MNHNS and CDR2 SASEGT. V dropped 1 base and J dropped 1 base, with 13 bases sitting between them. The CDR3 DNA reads TGTGCCAGCAGTGAAGTTCCCCAGGGGCCCCAAGAGACCCAGTACTTC. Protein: CASSEVPQGPQETQYF.

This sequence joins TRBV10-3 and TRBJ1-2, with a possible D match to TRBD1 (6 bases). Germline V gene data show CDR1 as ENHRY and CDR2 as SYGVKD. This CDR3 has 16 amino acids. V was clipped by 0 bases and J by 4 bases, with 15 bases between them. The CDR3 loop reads CAISESSFGQIYGYTF. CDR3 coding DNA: TGTGCCATCAGTGAGTCGAGTTTTGGACAGATCTATGGCTACACCTTC.

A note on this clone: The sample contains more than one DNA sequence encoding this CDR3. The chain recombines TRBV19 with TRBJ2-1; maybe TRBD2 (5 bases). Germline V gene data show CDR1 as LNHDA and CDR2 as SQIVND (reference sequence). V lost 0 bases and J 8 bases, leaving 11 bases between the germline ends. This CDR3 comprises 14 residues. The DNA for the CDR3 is TGTGCCAGTAGTATAGAAGCTAGCAGCGATGAGCAGTTCTTC. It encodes CASSIEASSDEQFF.

In DNA, the CDR3 is TGTGCCTGGAGTGCCTCACGGCAGGGCCCGGGCGACGAGCAGTACTTC. This translates into CAWSASRQGPGDEQYF. The chain employs TRBV30 and TRBJ2-7; perhaps TRBD1 as D (5 bases). Trimming pared 1 base from V and 5 bases from J, leaving 21 bases between. Germline assignment: CDR1 GTSNPN and CDR2 SVGIG (reference sequence). The CDR3 has 16 residues.